The 10 T cell receptor beta chains given below trace back to one sample, sequenced in a study of CD8 T cells in Susac syndrome (dated by TCRdb to about 2019). Libraries were built with the immunoSEQ multiplex PCR assay. RNA was extracted using the RNeasy kit, and roughly 0.5 to 1 ug of the RNA was reverse transcribed with random hexamers. TCRdb reprocessing: public reads trimmed at Q25 with fastp, clones called with MiXCR, in-frame beta chains kept. Every distinct CDR3 protein forms one entry, paired with its most common genes and DNA. This sample has about 71,000 distinct CDR3 sequences in its table, and under 96% of those were observed once. The top ten clones comprise roughly 0.11% of the sample. The sample was CD4+ T cells from PBMCs. Receptor source: a human donor with multiple sclerosis.

The chain joins TRBV27 to TRBJ2-3, with TRBD1 identical over 7 bases. The germline CDR1 and CDR2 sequences are MNHEY and SMNVEV (reference sequence). With 3 bases clipped from V and 2 bases from J, the junction kept 8 bases outside the gene matches. There are 16 residues in the CDR3. The CDR3: CASSLGQFLLTDTQYF. The CDR3 DNA is TGTGCCAGCAGTTTGGGACAGTTCCTTCTCACAGATACGCAGTATTTT.

This rearrangement joins TRBV18 to TRBJ2-3; 7 bases map to TRBD2. V trimming: 1 base; J trimming: 6 bases; junction bases outside the gene matches: 4. The germline V gene encodes CDR1 KGHSH and CDR2 LQKENI. The CDR3 extends over 14 amino acids. CDR3 protein: CASSPRQGGDTQYF. CDR3 in DNA: TGTGCCAGCTCACCACGGCAGGGAGGGGATACGCAGTATTTT.

The chain is built from TRBV7-2 and TRBJ1-2; no definite D call. The CDR3 totals 16 residues. CDR1 SGHTA and CDR2 FQGNSA come from the germline V gene. Trimming removed 1 base at V and 4 bases at J, with 16 bases between. The CDR3 is CASSLDRRLDGYGYTF. The CDR3 region has the DNA TGTGCCAGCAGCTTAGATAGGCGGCTCGATGGCTATGGCTACACCTTC.

The chain employs TRBV24-1 and TRBJ1-2; D is perhaps TRBD1 (6 bases). CDR3 length: 13 residues. V was clipped by 4 bases and J by 5 bases, with 10 bases between them. Germline-derived CDR1 and CDR2 are KGHDR and SFDVKD. The CDR3 sequence: CATSDRDTYGYTF. DNA of the CDR3: TGTGCCACCAGTGACCGGGACACTTATGGCTACACCTTC.

V is TRBV29-1 and J is TRBJ2-2; maybe TRBD1 (6 bases). Trimming shortened V by 6 bases and J by 4 bases, and 15 bases separated the two germline ends. The CDR3 length is 14 residues. Germline V CDR1 and CDR2: SQVTM, ANQGSEA. The CDR3 DNA reads as TGCAGCGTGGCCGGGACAAGGTCCACCGGGGAGCTGTTTTTT. Protein sequence: CSVAGTRSTGELFF.

This chain joins TRBV28 and TRBJ1-2; TRBD1 aligns across 8 bases. The V segment lost 7 bases and the J segment 5 bases; nucleotides outside the gene matches: 6. This CDR3 comprises 13 residues. Germline CDR1 is MDHEN and CDR2 is SYDVKM. The CDR3 DNA reads as TGTGCCAGCACCGGGACAGGAAGATATGGCTACACCTTC. Protein product: CASTGTGRYGYTF.

The chain joins TRBV27 to TRBJ2-1; 9 bases agree with TRBD1. Unmatched junction bases numbered 3, after V lost 5 bases and J lost 10 bases. Looked up from germline, CDR1 is MNHEY and CDR2 is SMNVEV (reference sequence). This CDR3 is 12 amino acids long. CDR3 sequence (DNA): TGTGCCAGCAGTCGGACAGGGGCCGAGCAGTTCTTC. Amino acids: CASSRTGAEQFF.

The J gene is TRBJ2-7, the V gene TRBV20-1; 12 bases map to TRBD1. The J segment lost 4 bases and the V segment lost 1 base, leaving 8 bases of the junction unmatched. Germline V gene sequence: CDR1 DFQATT, CDR2 SNEGSKA (reference sequence). This CDR3 region has 16 residues. As DNA, the CDR3 is TGCAGTGCTAGAGTAGGGACAGGGGGCAAAGGTTACGAGCAGTACTTC. Translating it yields CSARVGTGGKGYEQYF.

The table lists this clonotype with a count of one. CDR3 sequence: CASSRRTGDNSPLHF. In DNA, the CDR3 is TGCGCCAGCAGCCGCCGGACAGGGGATAATTCACCCCTCCACTTT. The genes are TRBV4-1 and TRBJ1-6, with 9 bases fitting TRBD1. This CDR3 is 15 amino acids long. CDR1 and CDR2 from the germline V gene are MGHRA and YSYEKL. With 4 bases clipped from V and 5 bases from J, the junction kept 3 bases outside the gene matches.

The chain carries TRBV3-1 and TRBJ1-2, with D possibly TRBD1 on 6 matching bases. The CDR3 runs 16 residues. The germline V and J ends were trimmed by 10 bases and 0 bases, with 21 bases remaining between them. Germline values: CDR1 LGHDT, CDR2 YNNKEL (reference sequence). The CDR3 is CATIGRSGASNYGYTF. The CDR3 DNA sequence: TGTGCCACCATCGGAAGGTCGGGGGCATCTAACTATGGCTACACCTTC.